Listed below are T cell receptor beta chains from one sample, sequenced in a study of graft-versus-host responses after intestinal transplantation. TCRdb keeps only in-frame clones here, not all; method: immunoSEQ multiplex PCR. Among 90,000 to 150,000 clones listed, 95% were seen once. No antigens are known for them. Material: unstimulated CD8+ T cells sorted from spleen or lymph node cells, obtained before intestinal transplant. The receptor set was obtained from a human donor who received an intestinal transplant. CDR3s include the opening cysteine and the closing phenylalanine or tryptophan. The order of the fields is clone size, J gene, V gene, CDR3 protein. Rows give clone size only sometimes, using once, few, many, or a class for an expanded clone.

. TRBJ2-6 TRBV7-6 CASSLDPGTDYSGANVLTF
once TRBJ2-1 TRBV7-9 CASSSSSGGGSPNEQFF
. TRBJ1-1 TRBV6-5 CASSYDTGALNTEAFF
. TRBJ2-1 TRBV27 CASSLSPGGPYNEQFF
. . TRBV6-5 CASSYYTSGGTYEQYF
. TRBJ1-1 TRBV5-6 CASSFAGRGTEAFF
. TRBJ1-2 TRBV6-5 CASSGRYGYTF
. TRBJ1-1 TRBV9 CASSAPMGGTEAFF
. TRBJ2-3 TRBV19 CASSILGATDTQYF
. TRBJ2-5 TRBV25-1 CASSDHRSSWGQYF
. TRBJ2-7 TRBV9 CASSVGAGISYEQYF
. TRBJ2-7 TRBV15 CATSRDEGSAYEQYF
. TRBJ2-4 TRBV5-4 CASSSDRGKNIQYF
. TRBJ1-1 TRBV7-8 CASSFGGGSDTEAFF
. TRBJ2-5 TRBV10-3 CAISGTLLSGGRETQYF
. TRBJ1-1 TRBV2 CASGDFGGGGTEAFF
. . TRBV18 CASSPGQGTYEQYF
. TRBJ2-5 TRBV7-6 CASSPDVLAGKEETQYF
. TRBJ2-6 TRBV4-2 CASSQAELAAGGANVLTF
. TRBJ2-1 TRBV5-4 CASSLGGLVLNEQFF
. TRBJ2-2 TRBV9 CASSYLAGVTTGELFF
. TRBJ2-3 TRBV19 CASRPREGSTDTQYF
. TRBJ1-1 TRBV9 CASSVIPGQGEGQNTEAFF
. TRBJ1-1 TRBV28 CASRDSWEAFF
. TRBJ2-1 TRBV11-2 CASSKLAGGWYNEQFF
. TRBJ2-7 TRBV5-5 CASSLLGYEQYF
once TRBJ2-7 TRBV9 CASSVGSYSYEQYF
. TRBJ1-6 TRBV6-6 CASSYEGGGSPLHF
. TRBJ2-7 TRBV9 CASSVSGGFYEQYF
. TRBJ2-1 TRBV27 CASSLGRGYNEQFF
. TRBJ1-1 TRBV4-1 CASSQATGTAYTEAFF
. TRBJ2-3 TRBV28 CASNRLADTQYF
. . TRBV4-3 CASSQDLTGTATYEQYF
. TRBJ2-1 TRBV30 CALQGIYGNEQFF
. TRBJ1-1 TRBV4-1 CASSQDWAASANTEAFF
. TRBJ1-5 TRBV19 CASSRKGTLGQPQHF
. TRBJ1-1 TRBV5-4 CASSRTGNTEAFF
. TRBJ1-3 TRBV6-6 CASSGQGGNTIYF
. TRBJ2-3 TRBV7-2 CASSLRAGGITDTQYF
. TRBJ2-7 TRBV9 CASSVGPGQNYEQYF
. TRBJ1-2 TRBV6-5 CATCLEGQGNGYTF
. TRBJ1-1 TRBV19 CASSIQGGTEAFF
. TRBJ1-1 TRBV6-6 CASTLRGGYTEAFF
. . TRBV5-1 CASSSEQGYEQYF
. TRBJ2-3 TRBV7-3 CASSATGGGTDTQYF
. TRBJ1-5 TRBV27 CASSLVSGGLPQHF
. TRBJ2-7 TRBV4-1 CASSRGAGGDYEQYF
. TRBJ2-7 TRBV7-2 CASSLVGTDPYEQYF